The 10 T cell receptor beta chains below were found in one sample sequenced in a study of molecular identifiers for immune sequencing clone quantification. TCRdb re-called the PCR reads through MiXCR, storing one row per CDR3 protein. This sample has roughly 300,000 distinct CDR3 sequences, with roughly 24% found just once. The source material was naive CD8+ T cells from blood, with Jurkat cell RNA spiked in. As for subset: FACS-sorted CD8+CD4-CCR7+CD45RA+ naive T cells. The receptors here all came from a human donor in good health. Some libraries in this study had Jurkat cell RNA spiked in.

A word on this clonotype: Germline and junction disagree at one end, which may indicate a read error. The chain links TRBV20-1 to TRBJ1-1; D is unresolved. CDR3 length: 13 amino acids. Germline CDR1 is DFQATT and CDR2 is SNEGSKA (reference sequence). CDR3 in amino acids: CSARRRLNTKAFF. The CDR3, as DNA: TGCAGTGCTAGACGCAGGCTGAACACTAAAGCTTTCTTT.

About this clonotype: A much larger clone lies a single base off, so this may be a read error. The CDR3, as DNA: TGTGCCAGCAGCGGATTTTGGGGCGTTAATGAAAGACTGTTTTTT. Translated: CASSGFWGVNERLFF. The V call is TRBV9, the J call TRBJ1-4, with D tentatively TRBD1 (5 bases). The CDR3 is 15 amino acids. Per germline, CDR1 SGDLS and CDR2 YYNGEE.

The genes are TRBV6-5 and TRBJ1-1, with no clear D. Between the trimmed V and J ends, which lost 0 bases and 5 bases, there was a span of 16 bases. This CDR3 spans 16 amino acids. Germline CDR1 and CDR2: MNHEY and SVGAGI. The CDR3 protein is CASSYSNVMTDTEAFF. The CDR3 DNA reads TGTGCCAGCAGTTACTCTAATGTCATGACGGATACTGAAGCTTTCTTT.

As concerns this clonotype: A much larger clone sits a single nucleotide away, making a read error possible. The rearrangement joins TRBV7-6 to TRBJ2-3; D gene ambiguous. The CDR3 extends over 14 amino acids. Trimming removed 1 base from V and 2 bases from J, with 7 bases in between. Germline V gene lookup returns CDR1 SGHVS and CDR2 FNYEAQ. CDR3 residues: CASSLGAATDTQYF. Here the CDR3 DNA reads TGTGCCAGCAGCTTAGGTGCAGCCACAGATACGCAGTATTTT.

Worth noting for this clonotype: One end of the junction fails to match germline, which may point to a read error. The chain links TRBV27 to TRBJ2-5, with 8 nucleotides matching TRBD1. This CDR3 spans 16 amino acids. The germline gives CDR1 MNHEY, CDR2 SMNVEV (reference sequence). The CDR3 DNA sequence: TGTGCCAGCAGTCCGCGACAGGGGTCGTACCAAGAGGCCCAGTACTTC. Residues: CASSPRQGSYQEAQYF.

To note about this clonotype: A read error may explain this, as a much larger clone is one base away. The CDR3 ends on some other residue instead of the conserved phenylalanine or tryptophan, so this is likely a read error. The chain links TRBV6-5 to TRBJ2-3; no firm D call. CDR1 and CDR2 (germline): MNHEY, SVGAGI. Trimming removed 2 bases at V and 0 bases at J, with 9 bases between. The CDR3 covers 15 residues. This chain's CDR3 is CASSYMRKSTDTQYS. The CDR3 DNA is TGTGCCAGCAGTTACATGCGGAAGAGCACAGATACGCAGTATTCT.

This clonotype occurred a few times. At one end, the junction sequence differs from germline, possibly due to a read error. This chain links TRBV7-9 with TRBJ1-3, with D uncertain. CDR1 and CDR2 (germline): SEHNR, FQNEAQ (reference sequence). This CDR3 has 15 residues. DNA for the CDR3: TGTGCCAGCAGCCCCCCCGGCTCATCTGGAAACACCGTATATTTT. Translation: CASSPPGSSGNTVYF.

The chain carries TRBV10-3 and TRBJ2-1; 12 bases agree with TRBD2. Germline-derived CDR1 and CDR2 are ENHRY and SYGVKD. Trimming took 8 bases from V and 6 from J; bases not matched to a gene: 5. CDR3 length: 14 amino acids. The CDR3 DNA sequence: TGTGCCATCTCTAGCGGGGGGGCCGGCAATGAGCAGTTCTTC. It yields the protein CAISSGGAGNEQFF.

A note on this clonotype: The junction and the germline gene differ at one end; a read error may be behind it. CDR3 sequence reads: CAGSPGVKGNQPQHF. The CDR3 region has the DNA TGCGCCGGCAGCCCAGGGGTGAAGGGCAATCAGCCCCAGCATTTT. The chain links TRBV4-3 to TRBJ1-5, with D possibly being TRBD1 (6 bases). The CDR3 loop spans 15 amino acids. The germline V gene encodes CDR1 LGHNA and CDR2 YSLEER.

This clonotype has at least ten counts. This sequence joins TRBV6-1 and TRBJ2-7; D not certain. Trimming cost V 5 bases and J 3 bases, with 14 bases left between them. The CDR3 is made up of 14 amino acids. CDR1 is MNHNS, CDR2 SASEGT, per germline. CDR3 region: CASSLVRLSYEQYF. The CDR3, as DNA: TGTGCCAGCAGTCTGGTCAGACTTAGCTACGAGCAGTACTTC.